These 27 T cell receptor beta chains were sequenced from one sample in a study of OX40 agonist ivuxolimab in advanced cancers. Assay used: immunoSEQ multiplex PCR; TCRdb lists only in-frame clones, some missing. The repertoire consists of about 52,000 clones, with approximately 86% occurring once and the leading ten covering around 15%. The sample in question was CD4+ or CD8+ T cells sorted from blood, obtained in a trial of the OX40 agonist ivuxolimab. The receptors originated from an adult with an advanced solid tumor such as melanoma, head and neck, liver or kidney cancer.

The chain employs TRBV6-1 and TRBJ2-3; tentative D call: TRBD2 (5 bases). Germline values: CDR1 MNHNS, CDR2 SASEGT. V lost 3 bases and J 6 bases, leaving 16 bases between the germline ends. The CDR3 sequence is 15 residues long. The DNA of the CDR3 is TGTGCCAGCAGTGACGGGGATTACACTGGGGATACGCAGTATTTT. Protein product: CASSDGDYTGDTQYF.

V usage is TRBV7-3 and J usage is TRBJ1-1, with 9 nucleotides matching TRBD1. From germline, CDR1 is SGHTA and CDR2 FQGTGA. V was pared by 4 bases and J by 7 bases, with 4 bases of the junction left unmatched. The CDR3 is 13 amino acids. The CDR3: CASSSPGQGEAFF. In DNA, the CDR3 is TGTGCCAGCAGCTCCCCGGGACAGGGTGAAGCTTTCTTT.

The CDR3 here is CASSLGQGNSPLHF. As DNA, the CDR3 is TGTGCCAGCAGCTTGGGACAGGGGAATTCACCCCTCCACTTT. V is TRBV5-6 and J is TRBJ1-6; the match to TRBD1 covers 8 bases. V gave up 0 bases and J gave up 7 bases; unmatched junction bases: 0. The germline gives CDR1 SGHDT, CDR2 YYEEEE. CDR3 length: 14 residues.

The rearrangement links TRBV10-3 to TRBJ2-1, with D possibly TRBD1 on 6 matching bases. Germline CDR1 and CDR2: ENHRY and SYGVKD. CDR3 length equals 12 residues. V dropped 10 bases and J dropped 3 bases, with 10 bases sitting between them. In nucleotides, the CDR3 is TGTGCCACAGGGGTCCACTACAATGAGCAGTTCTTC. Protein: CATGVHYNEQFF.

The chain joins TRBV7-9 to TRBJ1-5, with 7 bases fitting TRBD1. The CDR3 consists of 15 residues. V lost 5 bases, J lost 2 bases, and 6 bases stayed unmatched. The germline V gene has CDR1 SEHNR and CDR2 FQNEAQ (reference sequence). The CDR3 coding sequence is TGTGCCAGCAGCCCGGGACAGTTTGGCAATCAGCCCCAGCATTTT. It encodes CASSPGQFGNQPQHF.

This sequence joins TRBV12-5 and TRBJ2-5, with TRBD1 as a possible D gene (5 bases). CDR1 LGHNT and CDR2 FRNRAP come from the germline V gene. The CDR3 has 15 residues. V was cut by 6 bases and J by 2 bases, with 16 bases left in between. DNA for the CDR3: TGTGCTAGTGGCCCGCGAAACAGGTTACAAGAGACCCAGTACTTC. It translates to CASGPRNRLQETQYF.

The genes are TRBV7-9 and TRBJ2-5; D uncertain. The CDR3 has 11 residues. CDR1 and CDR2 (germline): SEHNR, FQNEAQ (reference sequence). V lost 5 bases and J lost 5, with 6 bases in between. CDR3 in DNA: TGTGCCAGCAGCATGGGGGAGACCCAGTACTTC. Amino acid sequence: CASSMGETQYF.

The V gene is TRBV4-2, the J gene TRBJ1-2, with 7 bases aligning to TRBD1. The V gene's germline CDR1 is LGHNA and CDR2 YNFKEQ. V lost 3 bases to trimming and J lost 0 bases; unmatched junction nucleotides: 10. The CDR3 length is 17 residues. The DNA of the CDR3 is TGTGCCAGCAGCCAGGGACAGATGGATCCCTCTAACTATGGCTACACCTTC. Its protein product is CASSQGQMDPSNYGYTF.

V is TRBV30 and J is TRBJ2-7; 14 positions match TRBD2. Looked up from germline, CDR1 is GTSNPN and CDR2 is SVGIG (reference sequence). Trimming cost V 5 bases and J 0 bases; bases outside gene matches: 12. This CDR3 has 18 amino acids. CDR3 protein: CAWALPGLAGVFSYEQYF. CDR3 nucleotides: TGTGCCTGGGCACTACCGGGACTAGCGGGGGTTTTCTCCTACGAGCAGTACTTC.

The chain couples TRBV5-6 to TRBJ1-2, with a weak D call TRBD1 (6 bases). V dropped 4 bases and J dropped 3 bases, with 13 bases sitting between them. CDR1 and CDR2 from the germline V gene are SGHDT and YYEEEE. The CDR3 consists of 14 residues. The CDR3 coding sequence is TGTGCCAGCAGCCCAGCAGGGGCCCACTATGGCTACACCTTC. It is translated as CASSPAGAHYGYTF.

The chain joins TRBV5-6 to TRBJ2-7; D may be TRBD1 or TRBD2 (5 bases each). Germline V gene data show CDR1 as SGHDT and CDR2 as YYEEEE. The CDR3 totals 14 residues. With 1 base removed from V and 6 bases from J, the gap between germline ends came to 14 bases. CDR3 bases: TGTGCCAGCAGCTTGTTACGGGGCGCTCGCGAGCAGTACTTC. This translates into CASSLLRGAREQYF.

The V and J genes are TRBV5-6 and TRBJ2-7; D is unresolved. The CDR3 sequence is 11 residues long. V lost 0 bases and J 4 bases, leaving 2 bases between the germline ends. The germline gives CDR1 SGHDT, CDR2 YYEEEE. The CDR3 sequence: CASSLEYEQYF. The CDR3 nucleotides read TGTGCCAGCAGCTTGGAATACGAGCAGTACTTC.

V usage is TRBV13 and J usage is TRBJ2-3; 7 bases match TRBD1. From germline, CDR1 is PRHDT and CDR2 FYEKMQ (reference sequence). The CDR3 has 14 residues. V shed 5 bases and J 1 base; nucleotides not matched to a gene: 3. In DNA, the CDR3 is TGTGCCAGCAGCACCGGGACAGGCACAGATACGCAGTATTTT. Protein product: CASSTGTGTDTQYF.

This clone was counted between two and nine times. The V and J genes are TRBV30 and TRBJ1-5; D is possibly TRBD1 (6 bases). This CDR3 is 16 amino acids long. CDR1 GTSNPN and CDR2 SVGIG come from the germline V gene (reference sequence). V was trimmed by 0 bases and J by 6 bases, leaving 18 bases between them. As DNA, the CDR3 is TGTGCCTGGAGTGTTCCGGGACATAAGATGGGTCAGCCCCAGCATTTT. Translated: CAWSVPGHKMGQPQHF.

In DNA, the CDR3 is TGTGCCAGCAGTTCAGGTCCCAACACTGAAGCTTTCTTT. This codes for CASSSGPNTEAFF. This chain links TRBV6-5 with TRBJ1-1; D is unresolved. CDR3 size: 13 residues. Trimming shortened V by 4 bases and J by 2 bases, and 8 bases separated the two germline ends. Germline V gene lookup returns CDR1 MNHEY and CDR2 SVGAGI.

The chain has TRBV10-3 and TRBJ1-2; D gene ambiguous. Germline V gives CDR1 ENHRY, CDR2 SYGVKD. The CDR3 is 13 residues long. V lost 6 bases and J lost 2, with 10 bases in between. CDR3 nucleotides: TGTGCCATCAGCCCGGACGGGAACTATGGCTACACCTTC. This codes for CAISPDGNYGYTF.

J is TRBJ1-1 and V is TRBV5-1; 8 bases align to TRBD1. V was clipped by 4 bases and J by 4 bases; unmatched bases: 3. CDR3 size: 13 residues. Germline V gives CDR1 SGHRS, CDR2 YFSETQ. The CDR3 DNA reads as TGCGCCAGCAGCGACAGGGGATCCACTGAAGCTTTCTTT. Protein product: CASSDRGSTEAFF.

This chain uses TRBV9 with TRBJ2-3, with D perhaps matching TRBD2 (5 bases). CDR1 and CDR2 (germline): SGDLS, YYNGEE. CDR3 length: 14 amino acids. V lost 0 bases and J 5 bases, leaving 10 bases between the germline ends. CDR3 loop: CASSVDGGGDTQYF. As DNA, the CDR3 is TGTGCCAGCAGCGTAGACGGAGGCGGAGATACGCAGTATTTT.

This chain connects TRBV4-3 to TRBJ1-5; D call uncertain. The CDR3 totals 15 residues. The V end was cut by 0 bases, the J end by 3 bases, with 9 bases between. Germline lookup yields CDR1 LGHNA and CDR2 YSLEER. The CDR3 DNA follows: TGCGCCAGCAGCCAAGATCGACAAGACAATCAGCCCCAGCATTTT. It codes for CASSQDRQDNQPQHF.

The V gene is TRBV11-2, the J gene TRBJ2-1; D remains ambiguous. Trimming shortened V by 1 base and J by 0 bases, and 10 bases separated the two germline ends. Looked up from germline, CDR1 is SGHAT and CDR2 is FQNNGV. The CDR3 consists of 16 residues. CDR3 sequence reads: CASSLVARSSYNEQFF. Here the CDR3 DNA reads TGTGCCAGCAGCTTAGTAGCCAGGAGCTCCTACAATGAGCAGTTCTTC.

This chain connects TRBV27 to TRBJ1-5; D is unclear. CDR3 length: 14 amino acids. From germline, CDR1 is MNHEY and CDR2 SMNVEV (reference sequence). Trimming pared 2 bases from V and 7 bases from J, leaving 12 bases between. The CDR3 sequence is CASSLIPSPQPQHF. The CDR3 nucleotides read TGTGCCAGCAGTTTAATCCCCTCCCCGCAGCCCCAGCATTTT.

The V gene is TRBV15, the J gene TRBJ2-1; tentative D call: TRBD1 (5 bases). Per germline, CDR1 LNHNV and CDR2 YYDKDF (reference sequence). The V gene lost 3 bases and the J gene lost 6 bases, with 9 bases spanning the gap. The CDR3 sequence is 13 residues long. The CDR3 region has the DNA TGTGCCACCAGCAGGCTACAGGTCAATGAGCAGTTCTTC. Its translation: CATSRLQVNEQFF. Complete variable domain (other parts from reference TRBV15 and TRBJ2-1): DAMVIQNPRYQVTQFGKPVTLSCSQTLNHNVMYWYQQKSSQAPKLLFHYYDKDFNNEADTPDNFQSRRPNTSFCFLDIRSPGLGDTAMYLCATSRLQVNEQFFGPGTRLTVL.

This chain uses TRBV6-5 with TRBJ1-6; 9 nucleotides match TRBD1. From germline, CDR1 is MNHEY and CDR2 SVGAGI. This CDR3 is built from 15 residues. With V trimmed by 2 bases and J by 9 bases, 5 bases remained unmatched. The CDR3 sequence: CASSYEGQGLSPLHF. In DNA, the CDR3 is TGTGCCAGCAGTTACGAGGGACAGGGTCTTTCACCCCTCCACTTT.

The chain employs TRBV7-6 and TRBJ2-5, with 10 bases that match TRBD1. V was pared by 5 bases and J by 4 bases, with 4 bases of the junction left unmatched. Germline V gives CDR1 SGHVS, CDR2 FNYEAQ. The CDR3 sequence is 14 residues long. This chain's CDR3 is CASSPTGGAETQYF. The CDR3 DNA sequence: TGTGCCAGCAGCCCGACAGGGGGCGCAGAGACCCAGTACTTC.

The table lists this clone with a count of one. The chain has TRBV4-3 and TRBJ2-7, with unresolved D. The CDR3 contains 15 residues. The germline V gene encodes CDR1 LGHNA and CDR2 YSLEER. Trimming cost V 0 bases and J 2 bases, with 11 bases left between them. In DNA form, the CDR3 reads TGCGCCAGCAGCCAAGAGACGGAGTGGGCCTACGAGCAGTACTTC. Translation gives CASSQETEWAYEQYF.

V is TRBV2 and J is TRBJ2-4; D remains unclear. Germline CDR1 is SNHLY and CDR2 is FYNNEI. V lost 6 bases to trimming and J lost 1 base, with 16 bases between them. The CDR3 extends over 16 amino acids. The CDR3 nucleotides read TGTGCCAGCAGAGTCTCACCTCTGACTGCCAAAAACATTCAGTACTTC. Amino acids: CASRVSPLTAKNIQYF.

The V and J genes are TRBV25-1 and TRBJ2-3; TRBD1 might be the D (6 bases). The CDR3 is 15 residues long. The germline V gene has CDR1 MGHDK and CDR2 SYGVNS. The V end was cut by 6 bases, the J end by 2 bases, with 15 bases between. The CDR3 region has the DNA TGTGCCAGCAGCGACTCCCGACAGGTCACAGATACGCAGTATTTT. It is translated as CASSDSRQVTDTQYF.